This T cell receptor beta chain was recorded in a study of T cells in Graves' hyperthyroidism and ophthalmopathy (dated by TCRdb to about 2019). Study-level background: Peripheral blood samples were taken at initial diagnosis, before any treatment was given. After sampling, hyperthyroidism patients received methimazole starting at 30 mg daily, and ophthalmopathy patients received high-dose intravenous methylprednisolone. To identify distinguishing TCR V-J signatures, a discovery cohort of 95 to 100 patients was used, comprising under 45 with Graves' ophthalmopathy and 57 with stable Graves' hyperthyroidism. Prospective prediction of ophthalmopathy was tested in an independent validation cohort consisting of 18 hyperthyroidism patients and some 16 patients who later progressed to ophthalmopathy. Thyroid tissue and blood T-cell repertoires from six Graves' hyperthyroidism patients were also compared in the study. The 100 or so discovery patients were divided at random into training and test sets in a 7:3 ratio. The paper reports TCR Vbeta CDR3 sequencing of 135 peripheral blood samples: approximately 41 ophthalmopathy, around 80 hyperthyroidism and 17 progressor patients.

What the research found in general, with its limitations: In validation, progression to ophthalmopathy was predicted by the model with 70% to 71% sensitivity and 72.22% specificity, a median of roughly six months before onset. Blood samples also contained most of the expanded thyroid clonotypes (frequency above 0.001), which suggests that blood repertoires may reflect thyroid immune responses. No statistical method was used to fix the sample size in advance, and group allocation was not hidden from the investigators. Ophthalmopathy was separated from stable hyperthyroidism by a 13 V-J signature model, with approximately 86% sensitivity and about 84% specificity obtained in cross-validation and 80%/75% obtained in testing.

V lost 6 bases and J lost 4 bases; the stretch between them is 16 bases long. Based on the germline V gene, the CDR1 and CDR2 sequences are MDHEN and SYDVKM. From cysteine to phenylalanine, the CDR3 is 15 amino acids long. Only the CDR3 portion is preserved as DNA: 45 bases, with reading frame beginning at the first base. Ophthalmopathy patients had moderately to severely active disease, Clinical Activity Score of at least 3, NOSPECS grade of at least 4, and duration under 3 months. The study excluded patients with uncontrolled infections, other autoimmune diseases, pregnancy or lactation. Diagnoses relied on clinical symptoms, serum thyroxine and TRAb, thyroid ultrasound and orbital computed tomography. PBMCs were isolated from 7.5 to 10 ml of fresh peripheral blood by Ficoll-Paque density gradient centrifugation. Trizol reagent was used to extract total RNA, and RNA quality was then checked on an Agilent 2100 Bioanalyzer.

This clonotype showed up just a few times. Its cognate antigen has yet to be identified. Per-base quality was not reported, and no clone a single base away is much larger than it. TCR beta CDR3 regions were amplified from RNA transcripts. The first round of RT-PCR for the TCR CDR3 was performed with the HTBI primer set and the Qiagen OneStep RT-PCR kit. A second multiplex PCR round built the libraries, followed by size selection and purification. Libraries were sequenced paired-end with 100 bp reads on an Illumina HiSeq2000. Processing in the source paper ran as follows. SOAPnuke was used to process the raw data, throwing out any read that contained adapters or uncalled bases, had a mean Phred below 15, or lacked an exact constant-primer or identifier match. COPE v1.2.5 was used to merge the high-quality paired reads, and each unique nucleotide sequence was defined as a clonotype. MiTCR v1.1 was used to align the clonotypes against IMGT TRBV, TRBD and TRBJ reference segments. Only V-J combinations with frequency above 0.0001, covering roughly 99% of repertoires, were analysed. A TCS score was defined as the ratio between F50 (clonal expansion) and ExV (chaos), using BLOSUM62-based TCRdist between CDR3 peptides within each V-J. Welch's t-statistics and random forest reduced roughly 500 V-J features to 13, which were used in a naive Bayes classifier (R e1071). Using fastp trimming at Q25 and MiXCR clonotype assembly, TCRdb reanalyzed the public sequencing data and kept in-frame beta chains. One record per CDR3 amino acid sequence lists the most common genes and DNA. The V and J calls and clone size are TCRdb's, not the authors'. For this sample the table gives about 600,000 distinct CDR3 sequences, of which approximately 15% were detected only once. Approximately 3.5% of the sample is held by the ten biggest clonotypes.

The sequenced sample was blood. The receptor was derived from a woman in her 40s with Graves' ophthalmopathy. The chain uses TRBV28 and TRBJ1-3; TRBD1 is perhaps the D gene, given 6 matching bases. The CDR3 here reads CASSPARTAGNTIYF. The DNA sequence follows: TGTGCCAGCAGCCCCGCCCGGACAGCCGGAAACACCATATATTTT.